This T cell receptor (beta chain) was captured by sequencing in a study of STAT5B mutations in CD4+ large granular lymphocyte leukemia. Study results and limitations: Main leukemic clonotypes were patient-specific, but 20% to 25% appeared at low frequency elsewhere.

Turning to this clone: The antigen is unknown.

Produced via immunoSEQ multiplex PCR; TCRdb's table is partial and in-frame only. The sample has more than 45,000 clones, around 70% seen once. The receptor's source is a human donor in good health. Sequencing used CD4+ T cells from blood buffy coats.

In DNA, the CDR3 is TGCGCCAGCAGCCGGAGCGGGGCAGGCGGGGAGCTGTTTTTT. Protein sequence: CASSRSGAGGELFF. V is TRBV5-1 and J is TRBJ2-2; 7 positions match TRBD2. CDR3 length equals 14 residues. The V and J ends lost 4 bases and 7 bases, in that order; junction bases with no gene match: 7. Germline assignment: CDR1 SGHRS and CDR2 YFSETQ.